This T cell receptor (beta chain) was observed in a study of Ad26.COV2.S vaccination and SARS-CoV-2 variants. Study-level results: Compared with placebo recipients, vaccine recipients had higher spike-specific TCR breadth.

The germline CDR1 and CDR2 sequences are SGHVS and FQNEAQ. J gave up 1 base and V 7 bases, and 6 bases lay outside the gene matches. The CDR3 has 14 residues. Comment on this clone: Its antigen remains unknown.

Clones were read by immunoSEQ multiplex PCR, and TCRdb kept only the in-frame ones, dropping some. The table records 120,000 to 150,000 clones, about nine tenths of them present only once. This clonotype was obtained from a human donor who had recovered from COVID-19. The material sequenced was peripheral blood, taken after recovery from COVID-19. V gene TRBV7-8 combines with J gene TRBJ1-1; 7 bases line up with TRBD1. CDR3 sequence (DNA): TGTGCCAGCAAGCAGGGGGAAGGGAACACTGAAGCTTTCTTT. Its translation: CASKQGEGNTEAFF.